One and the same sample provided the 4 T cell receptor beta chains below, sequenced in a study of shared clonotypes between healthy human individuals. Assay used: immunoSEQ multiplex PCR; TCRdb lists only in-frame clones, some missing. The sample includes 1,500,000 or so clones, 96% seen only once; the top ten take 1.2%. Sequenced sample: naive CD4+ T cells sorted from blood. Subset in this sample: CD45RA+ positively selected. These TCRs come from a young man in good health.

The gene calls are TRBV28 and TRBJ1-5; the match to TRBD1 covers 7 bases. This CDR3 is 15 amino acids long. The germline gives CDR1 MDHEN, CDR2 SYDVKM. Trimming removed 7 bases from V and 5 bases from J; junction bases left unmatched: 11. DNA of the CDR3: TGTGCCAGCATAGGAGGACAGGCTAACGATCAGCCCCAGCATTTT. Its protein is CASIGGQANDQPQHF.

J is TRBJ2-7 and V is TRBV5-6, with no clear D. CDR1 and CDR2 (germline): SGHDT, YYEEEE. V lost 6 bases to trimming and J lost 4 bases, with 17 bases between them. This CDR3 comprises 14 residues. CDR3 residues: CASTQPGSTYEQYF. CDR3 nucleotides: TGTGCCAGCACCCAACCCGGCAGTACTTACGAGCAGTACTTC.

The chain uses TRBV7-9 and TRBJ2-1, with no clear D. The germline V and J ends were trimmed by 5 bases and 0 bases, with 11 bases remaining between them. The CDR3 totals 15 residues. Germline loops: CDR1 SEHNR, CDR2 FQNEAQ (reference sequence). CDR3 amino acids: CASSPPWRSYNEQFF. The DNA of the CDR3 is TGTGCCAGCAGCCCCCCCTGGCGCTCCTACAATGAGCAGTTCTTC.

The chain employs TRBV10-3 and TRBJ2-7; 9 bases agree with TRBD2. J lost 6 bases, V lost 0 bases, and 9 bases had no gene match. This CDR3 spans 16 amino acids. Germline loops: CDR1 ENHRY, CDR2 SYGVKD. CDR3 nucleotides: TGTGCCATCAGTGAGTCGTCTGGCGGGAGGGGGGCCGAGCAGTACTTC. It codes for CAISESSGGRGAEQYF.